Below, 3 T cell receptor beta chains from the same sample are listed, as sequenced in a study of blood T cell repertoires in COVID-19. Produced via immunoSEQ multiplex PCR; TCRdb's table is partial and in-frame only. The sample carries approximately 70,000 clones, around 87% recorded once. Sequences were obtained from peripheral blood. These receptors came from a man between 50 and 59 years old with active COVID-19.

The chain uses TRBV13 and TRBJ2-1; TRBD2 agrees at 10 bases. After removal of 5 bases from V and 5 bases from J, the junction contained 9 bases not matched to a gene. The CDR3 sequence is 16 residues long. CDR1 is PRHDT, CDR2 FYEKMQ, per germline (reference sequence). The CDR3 region is CASSASGGAFHNEQFF. The CDR3 DNA is TGTGCCAGCAGCGCGAGCGGGGGGGCCTTTCACAATGAGCAGTTCTTC.

The chain has TRBV7-2 and TRBJ1-5; D gene ambiguous. In germline, CDR1 is SGHTA, CDR2 FQGNSA. The CDR3 extends over 15 amino acids. The V and J ends lost 1 base and 7 bases respectively, with 14 bases between them. CDR3 protein: CASSLGRGGLQPQHF. CDR3 in DNA: TGTGCCAGCAGCTTAGGTCGGGGTGGTCTACAGCCCCAGCATTTT.

This chain joins TRBV28 and TRBJ2-3; no clear D. Trimming took off 6 bases at V and 0 bases at J, with 7 bases between the two ends. Germline V gene sequence: CDR1 MDHEN, CDR2 SYDVKM. The CDR3 extends over 13 amino acids. The CDR3 DNA reads TGTGCCAGCAGCTCAACTAGCACAGATACGCAGTATTTT. It codes for CASSSTSTDTQYF.